What follows are 30 T cell receptor beta chains derived from one specimen sequenced in a study of PD-1 blockade in classical Hodgkin lymphoma (TCRdb year 2020). Library preparation employed the immunoSEQ multiplex PCR assay. This immuneACCESS table, as held by TCRdb, lists in-frame sequences with V and J called but not all clones. Of the missing ones, under half trace to an unresolved V gene in checked studies; the others have no known cause. The table for this sample lists approximately 25,000 clones; roughly 80% of them were counted only once. Roughly 8.6% of the sample lies in the top ten. Interpreted using the paper, the time point label stands for: cycle 2 day 1 (C2D1) of nivolumab. Relapse after autologous stem cell transplantation had occurred in all trial patients, and cohorts A, B and C were distinguished by prior brentuximab vedotin exposure. The sequenced sample was peripheral blood mononuclear cells (PBMCs), obtained before the second cycle of nivolumab. These receptors were taken from a human donor with classical Hodgkin lymphoma.

The chain is built from TRBV5-1 and TRBJ1-1; D may be TRBD1 (6 bases). Per germline, CDR1 SGHRS and CDR2 YFSETQ. This CDR3 is built from 12 residues. The V gene lost 3 bases and the J gene lost 4 bases, with 7 bases spanning the gap. The DNA of the CDR3 is TGCGCCAGCAGCTCACAGGGCACTGAAGCTTTCTTT. This translates into CASSSQGTEAFF. Looking up the rest from reference TRBV5-1 and TRBJ1-1 gives the full variable domain: KAGVTQTPRYLIKTRGQQVTLSCSPISGHRSVSWYQQTPGQGLQFLFEYFSETQRNKGNFPGRFSGRQFSNSRSEMNVSTLELGDSALYLCASSSQGTEAFFGQGTRLTVV.

By sample share, this clone is large (0.1 to 1%). The genes are TRBV28 and TRBJ1-2, with D perhaps matching TRBD1 (6 bases). V gave up 1 base and J gave up 8 bases, with 17 bases separating them. The CDR3 extends over 15 amino acids. Looked up from germline, CDR1 is MDHEN and CDR2 is SYDVKM. The CDR3 DNA reads TGTGCCAGCAGTTTATTCCAGGGGCATGGTAGCGGCTACACCTTC. It translates to CASSLFQGHGSGYTF.

The rearrangement uses TRBV6-5 and TRBJ1-5; no firm D call. Germline-derived CDR1 and CDR2 are MNHEY and SVGAGI. V lost 3 bases and J lost 1, with 7 bases in between. The CDR3 consists of 14 residues. CDR3 sequence (DNA): TGTGCCAGCAGTTATGGGGAAAGCAATCAGCCCCAGCATTTT. This sequence encodes CASSYGESNQPQHF.

This clone was recorded a few times. This chain uses TRBV6-5 with TRBJ1-1, with 8 bases aligning to TRBD1. The V and J ends lost 7 bases and 1 base, in that order; junction bases with no gene match: 5. From germline, CDR1 is MNHEY and CDR2 SVGAGI. The length of the CDR3 is 14 residues. CDR3 sequence: CASNDRGGNTEAFF. The DNA of the CDR3 is TGTGCCAGCAACGACAGGGGTGGGAACACTGAAGCTTTCTTT.

This chain joins TRBV6-1 and TRBJ1-5; D is unclear. V lost 1 base, J lost 0 bases, and 7 bases lay in between. Germline V CDR1 and CDR2: MNHNS, SASEGT. The CDR3 contains 15 residues. CDR3 DNA sequence: TGTGCCAGCAGTGAAGTTGACAATAGCAATCAGCCCCAGCATTTT. Its protein is CASSEVDNSNQPQHF.

This clone was detected only a few times. The V call is TRBV11-2, the J call TRBJ1-1, with D unresolved. V was cut by 4 bases and J by 0 bases, with 12 bases left in between. The CDR3 has 15 residues. Germline CDR1 SGHAT, CDR2 FQNNGV. The CDR3 here is CASSSWTVLNTEAFF. In DNA form, the CDR3 reads TGTGCCAGCAGCTCCTGGACCGTGCTGAACACTGAAGCTTTCTTT.

This clone showed up just a few times. The CDR3 region has the DNA TGTGCCAGCAGCCCCATGATGGGTAGCAATCAGCCCCAGCATTTT. Translation gives CASSPMMGSNQPQHF. This chain links TRBV28 with TRBJ1-5; D is undetermined. V lost 6 bases to trimming and J lost 0 bases, with 12 bases between them. Germline V lookup: CDR1 MDHEN, CDR2 SYDVKM. The CDR3 is 15 amino acids.

This chain uses TRBV6-5 with TRBJ2-7; TRBD2 matches 8 bases. CDR3 size: 15 residues. V lost 4 bases, J lost 3 bases, and 8 bases stayed unmatched. Germline CDR1 MNHEY, CDR2 SVGAGI. The CDR3 loop is CASSSPGLEVYEQYF. Here the CDR3 DNA reads TGTGCCAGCAGTTCACCGGGACTAGAGGTCTACGAGCAGTACTTC.

The genes are TRBV18 and TRBJ1-2; TRBD1 matches at 8 bases. Germline CDR1 is KGHSH and CDR2 is LQKENI. V shed 3 bases, J shed 4 bases, and the junction held 4 bases outside the gene matches. This CDR3 contains 14 residues. The chain's CDR3 is CASSPGTGSYGYTF. In DNA form, the CDR3 reads TGTGCCAGCTCACCGGGGACAGGATCCTATGGCTACACCTTC.

This clone was detected only a few times. The chain combines TRBV9 with TRBJ2-3; no definite D call. V shed 4 bases and J shed 0 bases, with 9 bases lying between them. This CDR3 region has 14 residues. Germline CDR1 reads SGDLS; CDR2 reads YYNGEE. The CDR3: CASSPGISTDTQYF. The CDR3, as DNA: TGTGCCAGCAGCCCTGGAATTAGCACAGATACGCAGTATTTT.

The V call is TRBV5-4, the J call TRBJ2-3; 7 bases agree with TRBD2. This CDR3 has 15 residues. The J segment lost 8 bases and the V segment lost 3 bases, leaving 12 bases of the junction unmatched. In germline, CDR1 is SGHNT, CDR2 YYREEE (reference sequence). The CDR3 region has the DNA TGTGCCAGCAGCTCCACTAGTGAGGGGAGGGGTACGCAGTATTTT. This encodes CASSSTSEGRGTQYF.

This clone was detected once. The genes are TRBV27 and TRBJ1-2; no definite D call. CDR3 length: 13 amino acids. V dropped 4 bases and J dropped 4 bases, with 10 bases sitting between them. Germline CDR1 and CDR2: MNHEY and SMNVEV (reference sequence). The CDR3 here is CASSYLASYGYTF. The CDR3 DNA follows: TGTGCCAGCAGTTACCTCGCTTCCTATGGCTACACCTTC.

The CDR3 nucleotides are TGTGCCAGCAGTTACTCGACTAACAACAATGAGCAGTTCTTC. Translating gives CASSYSTNNNEQFF. The V gene is TRBV6-5, the J gene TRBJ2-1; tentative D call: TRBD2 (5 bases). This CDR3 is 14 amino acids long. Trimming stripped 0 bases from V and 5 bases from J, with 8 bases between. CDR1 and CDR2 (germline): MNHEY, SVGAGI.

This rearrangement joins TRBV7-9 to TRBJ2-3, with 7 bases fitting TRBD2. With 5 bases clipped from V and 4 bases from J, the junction kept 9 bases outside the gene matches. The CDR3 totals 15 residues. CDR1 is SEHNR, CDR2 FQNEAQ, per germline (reference sequence). This CDR3 reads CASSLGTAGADTQYF. In DNA form, the CDR3 reads TGTGCCAGCAGCCTTGGGACTGCGGGGGCAGATACGCAGTATTTT. Looking up the rest from reference TRBV7-9 and TRBJ2-3 gives the full variable domain: DTGVSQNPRHKITKRGQNVTFRCDPISEHNRLYWYRQTLGQGPEFLTYFQNEAQLEKSRLLSDRFSAERPKGSFSTLEIQRTEQGDSAMYLCASSLGTAGADTQYFGPGTRLTVL.

The CDR3 protein is CATSRTWDKASTDTQYF. The CDR3 nucleotides read TGTGCCACCAGCAGAACTTGGGACAAGGCTAGCACAGATACGCAGTATTTT. The rearrangement joins TRBV15 to TRBJ2-3, with D perhaps TRBD1 (6 bases). The CDR3 extends over 17 amino acids. The germline gives CDR1 LNHNV, CDR2 YYDKDF (reference sequence). Trimming removed 2 bases at V and 0 bases at J, with 15 bases between. Together with reference TRBV15 and TRBJ2-3, the CDR3 gives the full variable domain: DAMVIQNPRYQVTQFGKPVTLSCSQTLNHNVMYWYQQKSSQAPKLLFHYYDKDFNNEADTPDNFQSRRPNTSFCFLDIRSPGLGDTAMYLCATSRTWDKASTDTQYFGPGTRLTVL.

The chain recombines TRBV29-1 with TRBJ2-3; D unresolved. The CDR3 runs 13 residues. Germline values: CDR1 SQVTM, CDR2 ANQGSEA. V lost 3 bases and J 5 bases, leaving 12 bases between the germline ends. The CDR3 coding sequence is TGCAGCGTTGATGAGACCCTCGGAGATACGCAGTATTTT. Translating gives CSVDETLGDTQYF.

The rearrangement links TRBV28 to TRBJ2-4, with 7 bases that match TRBD2. The CDR3 length is 15 residues. J lost 0 bases, V lost 7 bases, and 6 bases had no gene match. Germline-derived CDR1 and CDR2 are MDHEN and SYDVKM. CDR3 DNA: TGTGCCAGCACCGAGGGGACTATAGCCAAAAACATTCAGTACTTC. This encodes CASTEGTIAKNIQYF.

The chain uses TRBV7-2 and TRBJ2-7; 10 nucleotides agree with TRBD1. This CDR3 has 15 amino acids. V lost 4 bases to trimming and J lost 3 bases; unmatched junction nucleotides: 6. CDR1 and CDR2 (germline): SGHTA, FQGNSA. CDR3 nucleotide sequence: TGTGCCAGCAGCTCCCGGGACAGGGGTTACTACGAGCAGTACTTC. Its translation: CASSSRDRGYYEQYF.

The chain combines TRBV19 with TRBJ1-2; D perhaps matches TRBD1 (6 bases). This CDR3 spans 15 amino acids. V dropped 2 bases and J dropped 3 bases, with 13 bases sitting between them. Germline V gene sequence: CDR1 LNHDA, CDR2 SQIVND (reference sequence). CDR3 in amino acids: CASSISPGVDYGYTF. DNA of the CDR3: TGTGCCAGTAGTATATCTCCAGGGGTGGACTATGGCTACACCTTC.

This clone showed up just a few times. The J gene is TRBJ2-7, the V gene TRBV9; D is ambiguous. The CDR3 loop spans 13 amino acids. The V gene's germline CDR1 is SGDLS and CDR2 YYNGEE. V was cut by 3 bases and J by 8 bases, with 15 bases left in between. The CDR3 spells CASSAFFGEKQYF. CDR3 DNA: TGTGCCAGCAGCGCTTTTTTTGGAGAGAAGCAGTACTTC.

This clone was seen a few times. V and J are TRBV15 and TRBJ1-1; D possibly corresponds to TRBD1 (6 bases). V was clipped by 1 base and J by 8 bases, with 8 bases between them. The CDR3 loop spans 12 amino acids. The germline gives CDR1 LNHNV, CDR2 YYDKDF (reference sequence). The CDR3 bases are TGTGCCACCAGCAGAGGGACAGAAGAAGCTTTCTTT. This encodes CATSRGTEEAFF.

V gene TRBV6-5 combines with J gene TRBJ1-2; D perhaps matches TRBD1 (5 bases). This CDR3 contains 14 residues. The V and J ends lost 0 bases and 6 bases respectively, with 11 bases between them. CDR1 is MNHEY and CDR2 is SVGAGI in the germline V gene. The CDR3 region has the DNA TGTGCCAGCAGTTACTCGAAAGGGGTAAATGGCTACACCTTC. Protein product: CASSYSKGVNGYTF.

V and J are TRBV7-9 and TRBJ1-3; D might be TRBD1 (5 bases). V lost 5 bases to trimming and J lost 0 bases, with 17 bases between them. The CDR3 loop spans 17 amino acids. Germline CDR1 is SEHNR and CDR2 is FQNEAQ (reference sequence). CDR3 nucleotides: TGTGCCAGCAGCCCTATGGGGGGTCCGAGCTCTGGAAACACCATATATTTT. It encodes CASSPMGGPSSGNTIYF.

The chain is built from TRBV7-9 and TRBJ1-2, with 7 bases aligning to TRBD1. This CDR3 is built from 15 residues. Germline lookup yields CDR1 SEHNR and CDR2 FQNEAQ (reference sequence). The V gene end was trimmed by 0 bases and the J gene end by 4 bases; junction bases not matched to a gene: 5. The CDR3 sequence is CASSLAGTAFYGYTF. The CDR3, as DNA: TGTGCCAGCAGCTTAGCAGGGACAGCGTTCTATGGCTACACCTTC.

This clone is deemed medium-sized (0.01 to 0.1%). Other DNA sequences in the same sample also yield this CDR3. The genes are TRBV11-3 and TRBJ2-3; D remains ambiguous. Germline V gives CDR1 SGHNT, CDR2 YENEEA. The CDR3 extends over 12 amino acids. Trimming left V 6 bases short and J 8 bases short, with 12 bases between. The CDR3, as DNA: TGTGCCAGCAGTCTGAGAGTTGGTACGCAGTATTTT. It specifies CASSLRVGTQYF. Full variable domain (rest looked up from reference TRBV11-3 and TRBJ2-3): EAGVVQSPRYKIIEKKQPVAFWCNPISGHNTLYWYLQNLGQGPELLIRYENEEAVDDSQLPKDRFSAERLKGVDSTLKIQPAELGDSAVYLCASSLRVGTQYFGPGTRLTVL.

This rearrangement joins TRBV12-5 to TRBJ2-3; D uncertain. The CDR3 has 13 amino acids. V lost 6 bases, J lost 1 base, and 8 bases lay in between. Per germline, CDR1 LGHNT and CDR2 FRNRAP. Here the CDR3 reads CASGPIRTDTQYF. DNA for the CDR3: TGTGCTAGTGGCCCCATCCGCACAGATACGCAGTATTTT.

This rearrangement joins TRBV6-5 to TRBJ2-1; a possible D gene is TRBD2 (6 bases). CDR3 size: 13 residues. The germline CDR1 and CDR2 sequences are MNHEY and SVGAGI. The V end lost 0 bases, the J end lost 9 bases, and 9 bases lay between the germline ends. The CDR3 is CASSYSGAGEQFF. The CDR3 nucleotides read TGTGCCAGCAGTTACTCGGGAGCGGGTGAGCAGTTCTTC.

The rearrangement links TRBV29-1 to TRBJ2-7; 10 bases fit TRBD2. The CDR3 contains 14 residues. The germline gives CDR1 SQVTM, CDR2 ANQGSEA. Unmatched junction bases numbered 6, after V lost 7 bases and J lost 0 bases. The CDR3 sequence is CSATIAGGSYEQYF. CDR3 bases: TGCAGCGCCACAATAGCGGGAGGCTCCTACGAGCAGTACTTC.

V usage is TRBV13 and J usage is TRBJ2-7; D possibly matches TRBD1 or TRBD2 (5 bases each). The CDR3 loop spans 14 amino acids. Between the trimmed V and J ends, which lost 5 bases and 5 bases, there was a span of 16 bases. Germline V lookup: CDR1 PRHDT, CDR2 FYEKMQ (reference sequence). This CDR3 reads CASSRGVPKDEQYF. The CDR3 DNA reads TGTGCCAGCAGCCGAGGGGTCCCAAAGGACGAGCAGTACTTC.

This clone was found a few times. The germline gene is not matched at one end of the junction; a read error may be the cause. The J gene is TRBJ1-1, the V gene TRBV5-4; D uncertain. CDR1 is SGHNT and CDR2 is YYREEE in the germline V gene (reference sequence). The CDR3 is made up of 12 amino acids. CDR3 sequence reads: CASRLGNTEAFF. The CDR3 bases are TGTGCCAGCCGCTTGGGTAACACTGAAGCTTTCTTT. Full variable domain (missing parts from reference TRBV5-4 and TRBJ1-1): ETGVTQSPTHLIKTRGQQVTLRCSSQSGHNTVSWYQQALGQGPQFIFQYYREEENGRGNFPPRFSGLQFPNYSSELNVNALELDDSALYLCASRLGNTEAFFGQGTRLTVV.